The 15 T cell receptor beta chains given below trace back to one sample, sequenced in a study of regulatory T cells in long-lasting Graves disease. Documented time point: newly diagnosed GD, antithyroid drugs for less than 3 months. Following extraction of RNA from PBMCs, that RNA was used to make the TCR library. iRepertoire HTBI primers and Arm-PCR of CDR3 regions built TCR beta libraries. One entry per CDR3 protein, called by TCRdb with MiXCR from the multiplex PCR reads. The sample contains about 220,000 distinct CDR3 sequences, roughly 18% of which appear only once. The same sample was also used in a study of T cells in Graves' hyperthyroidism and ophthalmopathy.

Here the sequenced sample was peripheral blood mononuclear cells (PBMCs), taken at new diagnosis, from a patient treated with antithyroid drugs. The receptor source for this set is a woman in her 30s with Graves disease.

At least ten counts were recorded for this clonotype. The genes are TRBV28 and TRBJ1-3; TRBD1 aligns across 7 bases. V dropped 6 bases and J dropped 0; count of bases not matched to a gene: 5. This CDR3 has 15 amino acids. From germline, CDR1 is MDHEN and CDR2 SYDVKM. For the CDR3, the DNA is TGTGCCAGCAGCTCCGGGACAGCCTCTGGAAACACCATATATTTT. Its translation: CASSSGTASGNTIYF.

This clonotype was recorded a few times. The rearrangement links TRBV7-9 to TRBJ2-3, with unresolved D. Trimming removed 2 bases at V and 5 bases at J, with 5 bases between. This CDR3 is 12 amino acids long. CDR1 is SEHNR, CDR2 FQNEAQ, per germline (reference sequence). The CDR3 region has the DNA TGTGCCAGCAGCTTATCGGAAGATACGCAGTATTTT. Translated: CASSLSEDTQYF.

This clonotype occurred many times. The CDR3 sequence is CSASEEGPRWGNEQFF. CDR3 DNA: TGCAGTGCTAGCGAAGAGGGCCCCAGGTGGGGCAATGAGCAGTTCTTC. The rearrangement uses TRBV20-1 and TRBJ2-1; a possible D gene is TRBD2 (5 bases). Trimming removed 3 bases at V and 6 bases at J, with 21 bases between. There are 16 residues in the CDR3. The V gene's germline CDR1 is DFQATT and CDR2 SNEGSKA (reference sequence).

This clonotype appeared many times. The J gene is TRBJ2-7, the V gene TRBV5-5, with 9 bases fitting TRBD2. Germline CDR1 reads SGHKS; CDR2 reads YYEKEE (reference sequence). V lost 4 bases and J lost 0; bases outside the gene matches: 5. The CDR3 has 15 amino acids. This chain's CDR3 is CASSRGSGSSYEQYF. DNA for the CDR3: TGTGCCAGCAGCCGAGGTAGCGGGAGCTCCTACGAGCAGTACTTC. The full variable domain, with the rest looked up from reference TRBV5-5 and TRBJ2-7, is DAGVTQSPTHLIKTRGQQVTLRCSPISGHKSVSWYQQVLGQGPQFIFQYYEKEERGRGNFPDRFSARQFPNYSSELNVNALLLGDSALYLCASSRGSGSSYEQYFGPGTRLTVT.

This clonotype was detected once. A much larger clone is a single base away; this may be a read error. The chain has TRBV6-1 and TRBJ2-1; 9 bases are a match to TRBD2. This CDR3 region has 14 residues. V lost 4 bases to trimming and J lost 4 bases; unmatched junction nucleotides: 2. Per germline, CDR1 MNHNS and CDR2 SASEGT. CDR3 nucleotide sequence: TGTGCCAGCAGTGGGACTAGCGAGTACAATGAGCAGTTCTTC. Its protein is CASSGTSEYNEQFF.

With regard to this clonotype: This likely traces to a read error, being one base from a far larger clone. Lacking the conserved final phenylalanine or tryptophan, this CDR3 likely reflects a read error. V gene TRBV6-2 or TRBV6-3 combines with J gene TRBJ1-1, with a possible D match to TRBD1 (6 bases). This CDR3 is built from 14 residues. Trimming left V 4 bases short and J 5 bases short, with 14 bases between. Per germline, CDR1 MNHEY and CDR2 SVGEGT. The CDR3 coding sequence is TGTGCCAGCAGTTTATCGGGGGCCGGGACTGAAGCTTTCTCT. Protein sequence: CASSLSGAGTEAFS.

The V gene is TRBV12-3 or TRBV12-4, the J gene TRBJ2-3, with D perhaps matching TRBD1 (5 bases). The CDR3 loop spans 13 amino acids. V gave up 7 bases and J gave up 3 bases, with 11 bases separating them. The CDR3 sequence: CASKGQGTDTQYF. The CDR3 bases are TGTGCCAGCAAGGGGCAAGGGACAGATACGCAGTATTTT.

This clonotype has a count of ten or more. The CDR3 spells CASSELGGGQPQHF. The CDR3 DNA is TGTGCCAGCAGTGAATTGGGAGGTGGTCAGCCCCAGCATTTT. V gene TRBV2 combines with J gene TRBJ1-5; D unresolved. The germline V and J ends were trimmed by 2 bases and 6 bases, with 11 bases remaining between them. CDR3 length: 14 residues. Germline V gene data show CDR1 as SNHLY and CDR2 as FYNNEI.

In its sample, this clonotype was seen many times. The chain is built from TRBV28 and TRBJ2-5; the D is unclear. Trimming left V 5 bases short and J 6 bases short, with 7 bases between. The germline CDR1 and CDR2 sequences are MDHEN and SYDVKM. The CDR3 totals 11 residues. The chain's CDR3 is CASSPSQTQYF. The CDR3 region has the DNA TGTGCCAGCAGTCCCTCCCAGACCCAGTACTTC. The entire variable domain, with the rest obtained from reference TRBV28 and TRBJ2-5, is as follows: DVKVTQSSRYLVKRTGEKVFLECVQDMDHENMFWYRQDPGLGLRLIYFSYDVKMKEKGDIPEGYSVSREKKERFSLILESASTNQTSMYLCASSPSQTQYFGPGTRLLVL.

The chain carries TRBV19 and TRBJ2-3, with 16 nucleotides matching TRBD2. The J segment lost 3 bases and the V segment lost 5 bases, leaving 5 bases of the junction unmatched. Germline CDR1 LNHDA, CDR2 SQIVND (reference sequence). The CDR3 length is 17 residues. CDR3 amino acids: CASSAGLAGGLTDTQYF. DNA for the CDR3: TGTGCCAGTAGTGCGGGACTAGCGGGAGGGTTGACAGATACGCAGTATTTT.

Ten or more counts support this clonotype. V is TRBV18 and J is TRBJ2-7, with D maybe TRBD2 (6 bases). Trimming shortened V by 2 bases and J by 5 bases, and 16 bases separated the two germline ends. There are 15 residues in the CDR3. Germline V gene data show CDR1 as KGHSH and CDR2 as LQKENI. The CDR3 protein is CASSPVNGSVNEQYF. As DNA, the CDR3 is TGTGCCAGCTCACCAGTGAACGGGAGTGTTAACGAGCAGTACTTC.

This clonotype was seen ten or more times. The rearrangement links TRBV7-2 to TRBJ2-1; D is unresolved. Germline loops: CDR1 SGHTA, CDR2 FQGNSA. The CDR3 is 12 residues long. Trimming took off 2 bases at V and 8 bases at J, with 7 bases between the two ends. This chain's CDR3 is CASSLLLHEQFF. The CDR3 coding sequence is TGTGCCAGCAGCTTATTGTTGCATGAGCAGTTCTTC.

At least ten counts were recorded for this clonotype. The chain employs TRBV28 and TRBJ1-2, with D perhaps matching TRBD1 (5 bases). CDR1 MDHEN and CDR2 SYDVKM come from the germline V gene. The V end was cut by 7 bases, the J end by 4 bases, with 13 bases between. This CDR3 spans 13 amino acids. In DNA form, the CDR3 reads TGTGCCAGCAATCCTCGGGGGACCTATGGCTACACCTTC. Protein sequence: CASNPRGTYGYTF.

About this clonotype: This clone may be a read error of a much larger clone one base away. This chain joins TRBV19 and TRBJ2-5, with 8 bases lining up with TRBD2. The DNA end lines up better with TRBJ2-1; the J call may be wrong. Looked up from germline, CDR1 is LNHDA and CDR2 is SQIVND (reference sequence). The CDR3 is made up of 15 amino acids. CDR3 sequence reads: CASSPRLGTSSPQFF. The CDR3 DNA follows: TGTGCCAGTAGTCCTAGACTCGGGACTAGTTCACCGCAGTTCTTC.

This clonotype was seen repeatedly, ten times or more. This sequence joins TRBV5-1 and TRBJ1-4; D call uncertain. In germline, CDR1 is SGHRS, CDR2 YFSETQ. CDR3 length: 15 amino acids. V was trimmed by 3 bases and J by 11 bases, leaving 20 bases between them. CDR3 sequence: CASSYHTLLEDKLFF. CDR3 coding DNA: TGCGCCAGCAGCTACCACACCCTCCTAGAAGACAAACTGTTTTTT.